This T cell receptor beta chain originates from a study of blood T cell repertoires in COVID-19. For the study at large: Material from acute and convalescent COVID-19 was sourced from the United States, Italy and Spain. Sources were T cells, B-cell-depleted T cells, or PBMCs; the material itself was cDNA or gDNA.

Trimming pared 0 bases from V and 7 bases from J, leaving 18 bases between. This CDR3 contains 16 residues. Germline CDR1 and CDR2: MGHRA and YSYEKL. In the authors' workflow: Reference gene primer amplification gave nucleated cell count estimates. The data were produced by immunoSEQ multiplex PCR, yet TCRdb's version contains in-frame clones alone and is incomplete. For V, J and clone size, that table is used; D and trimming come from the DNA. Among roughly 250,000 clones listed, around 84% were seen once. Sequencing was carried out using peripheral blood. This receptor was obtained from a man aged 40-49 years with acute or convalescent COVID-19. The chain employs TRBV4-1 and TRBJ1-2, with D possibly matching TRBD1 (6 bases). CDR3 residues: CASSQEGALDSGGYTF. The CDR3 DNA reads TGCGCCAGCAGCCAAGAGGGGGCTCTGGATTCCGGTGGCTACACCTTC.